Listed below are T cell receptor beta chains from one sample, sequenced in a study of blood T cell repertoires in COVID-19. Data came from immunoSEQ multiplex PCR; TCRdb stores just in-frame clones and leaves some out. Here the sample spans 200,000 to 250,000 clones, about four fifths being singletons. Sequenced input: peripheral blood. The source is a woman of 80 years or more with COVID-19, enrolled during active disease. Both conserved end residues are part of each CDR3. A D gene is named only where the DNA matches it firmly. Clone size is not always given. Where it is, it says once, few, many or a class for expanded clones.

V,D,length,size,J,DNA,CDR3
TRBV7-9,TRBD1,15,.,TRBJ1-1,TGTGCCAGCAGCCCCAACAGGGGCTTGAACACTGAAGCTTTCTTT,CASSPNRGLNTEAFF
TRBV29-1,.,11,.,TRBJ1-1,TGCAGCGTAGAAGACAGCACTGAAGCTTTCTTT,CSVEDSTEAFF
TRBV5-1,TRBD2,16,once,TRBJ2-2,TGCGCCAGCAGCTTACAGGGACTAGCGGGTACCGGGGAGCTGTTTTTT,CASSLQGLAGTGELFF
TRBV19,.,17,.,TRBJ1-3,TGTGCCAGTAGTATAGATCCACAGGGCGTTCCGGGAAACACCATATATTTT,CASSIDPQGVPGNTIYF
TRBV3-1/TRBV3-2,TRBD1,14,.,TRBJ1-6,TGTGCCAGCAGAACCGGGACAGGGAATTCACCCCTCCACTTT,CASRTGTGNSPLHF
TRBV3-1/TRBV3-2,.,13,once,TRBJ2-7,TGTGCCAGCAGCCAGGGAGGCGCCTACGAGCAGTACTTC,CASSQGGAYEQYF
TRBV9,.,13,.,TRBJ1-1,TGTGCCAGCGGCAGGGAACCGAACACTGAAGCTTTCTTT,CASGREPNTEAFF
TRBV5-1,.,12,.,TRBJ1-1,TGCGCCAGCAGCCAAGGGGTATCGGAAGCTTTCTTT,CASSQGVSEAFF
TRBV4-2,.,15,.,TRBJ2-3,TGTGCCAGCAGCCAAGATAGGGGCCCCACAGATACGCAGTATTTT,CASSQDRGPTDTQYF
TRBV14,.,15,.,TRBJ1-2,TGTGCCAGCAGCCAGGGTAACAGGGCTTCCTATGGCTACACCTTC,CASSQGNRASYGYTF
TRBV2,TRBD2,17,.,TRBJ2-3,TGTGCCAGCAGTGCCGGGACTAGCGGGTCTAGCACAGATACGCAGTATTTT,CASSAGTSGSSTDTQYF
TRBV5-1,.,12,.,TRBJ1-2,TGCGCCAGCAGCTTAAGGGGGAGCGGCTACACCTTC,CASSLRGSGYTF
TRBV3-1/TRBV3-2,TRBD2,13,many,TRBJ2-5,TGTGCCAGCAGTCCTGGACTAGACGAGACCCAGTACTTC,CASSPGLDETQYF
TRBV2,.,11,.,TRBJ2-5,TGTGCCAGCAGGGGGGGAGAGACCCAGTACTTC,CASRGGETQYF
TRBV6-5,.,13,.,TRBJ2-3,TGTGCCAGCGAGGGCGGGTCCACAGATACGCAGTATTTT,CASEGGSTDTQYF
TRBV27,.,14,.,TRBJ1-5,TGTGCCAGCAGTCCACAGGGTTTCCCTCAGCCCCAGCATTTT,CASSPQGFPQPQHF
TRBV15,.,17,.,TRBJ1-3,TGTGCCACCAGCAGGGCGGCCGGCCACCGGTTTGGGGACACTATATATTTT,CATSRAAGHRFGDTIYF
TRBV5-1,.,16,.,TRBJ2-2,TGCGCCAGCAGCTTGGCCGCAGGGCTGGGCACCGGGGAGCTGTTTTTT,CASSLAAGLGTGELFF
TRBV6-5,.,13,once,TRBJ1-3,TGTGCCAGCAGTTTAAATACTGGAAACACCATATATTTT,CASSLNTGNTIYF
TRBV5-5,TRBD2,14,.,TRBJ2-5,TGTGCCAGCAGGTGGGGACTACCTGGGGAGACCCAGTACTTC,CASRWGLPGETQYF
TRBV6-2/TRBV6-3,TRBD2,18,.,TRBJ2-7,TGTGCCAGCAGTGAGGGTCTATTCGGACTAGCGTCTTCCTACGAGCAGTACTTC,CASSEGLFGLASSYEQYF
TRBV7-8,.,15,.,TRBJ1-2,TGTGCCAGCAGCCCCCTCCGGCGGTCTAACTATGGCTACACCTTC,CASSPLRRSNYGYTF
TRBV3-1/TRBV3-2,.,14,.,TRBJ1-2,TGTGCCAGCAGCCAAGATTGGTCCGACAGAGGCTACACCTTC,CASSQDWSDRGYTF
TRBV11-2,TRBD1,16,.,TRBJ1-1,TGTGCCAGCAGCTCCGCGGCAAACAGGGGGGCCTCTGAAGCTTTCTTT,CASSSAANRGASEAFF
TRBV6-5,TRBD1,14,.,TRBJ1-1,TGTGCCAGCAGTTACAGGGGGCCGGAGACTGAAGCTTTCTTT,CASSYRGPETEAFF
TRBV19,TRBD1,16,.,TRBJ1-2,TGTGCCAGTAGTACCTCGGGACAGGGTTATTGGTATGGCTACACCTTC,CASSTSGQGYWYGYTF
TRBV28,.,15,.,TRBJ2-7,TGTGCCAGCAGTTCCTCGCGGGTAAGAACCTACGAGCAGTACTTC,CASSSSRVRTYEQYF
TRBV5-6,TRBD2,15,.,TRBJ2-7,TGTGCCAGCAGCTTCAGCGGGAGGGTGGTGAGAGAGCAGTACTTC,CASSFSGRVVREQYF
TRBV19,.,14,.,TRBJ1-5,TGTGCCAGTAGTATCACCGGGGGGGGTCAGCCCCAGCATTTT,CASSITGGGQPQHF
TRBV23-1,TRBD1,13,.,TRBJ1-2,TGCGCCAGCCGTGGGACAGCGAACTATGGCTACACCTTC,CASRGTANYGYTF
TRBV11-1,TRBD1,16,few,TRBJ1-3,TGTGCCACAGAAAACCAGGGGGCCGACTCTGGAAACACCATATATTTT,CATENQGADSGNTIYF
TRBV7-2,.,14,.,TRBJ1-2,TGTGCCAGCAGCTTATGGGACACTGAATATGGCTACACCTTC,CASSLWDTEYGYTF
TRBV5-1,TRBD1,15,.,TRBJ2-7,TGCGCCAGCAGCTTGGTGGGACAGGGCGTTTACGAGCAGTACTTC,CASSLVGQGVYEQYF
TRBV28,.,14,.,TRBJ1-1,TGTGCCAGCAGTTTATTGGGCAGCCAGACTGAAGCTTTCTTT,CASSLLGSQTEAFF
TRBV21-1,.,19,.,TRBJ2-1,TGTGCCAGCAGCAAAAGGGGGCAGGCTAGCGGGAGAGGTTCCCATGAGCAGTTCTTC,CASSKRGQASGRGSHEQFF
TRBV9,.,13,.,TRBJ2-7,TGTGCCAGCAGCGTAGAATGGGCCGGAGAGCAGTACTTC,CASSVEWAGEQYF